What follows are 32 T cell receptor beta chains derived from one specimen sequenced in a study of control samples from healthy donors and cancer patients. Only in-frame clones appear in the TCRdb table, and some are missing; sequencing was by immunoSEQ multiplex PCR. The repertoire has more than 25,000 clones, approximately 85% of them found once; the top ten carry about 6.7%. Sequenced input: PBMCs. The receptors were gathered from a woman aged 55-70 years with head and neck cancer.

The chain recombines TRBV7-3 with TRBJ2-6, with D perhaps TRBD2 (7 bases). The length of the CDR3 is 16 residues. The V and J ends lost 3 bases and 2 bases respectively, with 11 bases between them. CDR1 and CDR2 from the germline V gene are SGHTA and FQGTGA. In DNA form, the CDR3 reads TGTGCCAGCAGCTTCCAGGGGACTACTGGGGCCAACGTCCTGACTTTC. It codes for CASSFQGTTGANVLTF.

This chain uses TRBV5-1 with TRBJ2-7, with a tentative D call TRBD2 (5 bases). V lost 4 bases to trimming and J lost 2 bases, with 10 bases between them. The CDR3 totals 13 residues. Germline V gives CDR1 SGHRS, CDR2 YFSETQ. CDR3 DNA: TGCGCCAGCAGCAACCACGGGACCTACGAGCAGTACTTC. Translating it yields CASSNHGTYEQYF.

CDR3 DNA: TGTGCCAGCAGTGAATTTTCTAAGGAAGCTTTCTTT. Encoded protein: CASSEFSKEAFF. This chain connects TRBV25-1 to TRBJ1-1; no clear D. The V and J ends lost 1 base and 8 bases respectively, with 8 bases between them. CDR3 length: 12 residues. Germline loops: CDR1 MGHDK, CDR2 SYGVNS.

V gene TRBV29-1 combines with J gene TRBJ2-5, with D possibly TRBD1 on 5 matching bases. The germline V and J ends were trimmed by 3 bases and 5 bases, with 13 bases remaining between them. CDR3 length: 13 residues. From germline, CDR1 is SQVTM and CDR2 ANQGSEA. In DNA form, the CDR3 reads TGCAGCGTTGAGATATGGGGCGCGGAGACCCAGTACTTC. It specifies CSVEIWGAETQYF.

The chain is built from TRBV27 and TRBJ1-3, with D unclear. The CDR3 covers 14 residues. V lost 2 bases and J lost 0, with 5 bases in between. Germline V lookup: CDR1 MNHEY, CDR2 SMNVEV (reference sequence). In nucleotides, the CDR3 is TGTGCCAGCAGTTTACCGTACTCTGGAAACACCATATATTTT. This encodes CASSLPYSGNTIYF.

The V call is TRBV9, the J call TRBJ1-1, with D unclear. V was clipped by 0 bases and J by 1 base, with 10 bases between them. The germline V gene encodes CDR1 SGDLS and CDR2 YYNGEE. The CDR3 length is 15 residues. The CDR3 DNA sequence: TGTGCCAGCAGCGTAGAAGCAGGACGGAACACTGAAGCTTTCTTT. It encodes CASSVEAGRNTEAFF.

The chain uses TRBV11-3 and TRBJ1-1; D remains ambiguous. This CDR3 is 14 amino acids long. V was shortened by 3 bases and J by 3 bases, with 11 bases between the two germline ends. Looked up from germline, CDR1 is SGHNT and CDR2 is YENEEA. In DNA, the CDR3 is TGTGCCAGCAGCTTTCGGGCGGTGCACACTGAAGCTTTCTTT. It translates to CASSFRAVHTEAFF.

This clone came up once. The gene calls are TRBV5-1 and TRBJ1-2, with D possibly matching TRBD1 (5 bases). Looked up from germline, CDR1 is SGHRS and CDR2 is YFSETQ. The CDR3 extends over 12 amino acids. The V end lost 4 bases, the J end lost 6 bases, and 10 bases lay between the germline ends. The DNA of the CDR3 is TGCGCCAGCAGCCCCCAGGGCGATGGCTACACCTTC. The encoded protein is CASSPQGDGYTF.

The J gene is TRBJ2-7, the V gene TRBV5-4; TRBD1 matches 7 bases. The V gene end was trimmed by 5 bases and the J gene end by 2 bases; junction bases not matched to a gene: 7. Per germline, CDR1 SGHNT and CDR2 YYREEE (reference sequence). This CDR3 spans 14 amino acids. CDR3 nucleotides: TGTGCCAGCAGTCCGGGACAGCGAACCTACGAGCAGTACTTC. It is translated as CASSPGQRTYEQYF. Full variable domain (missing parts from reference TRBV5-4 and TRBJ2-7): ETGVTQSPTHLIKTRGQQVTLRCSSQSGHNTVSWYQQALGQGPQFIFQYYREEENGRGNFPPRFSGLQFPNYSSELNVNALELDDSALYLCASSPGQRTYEQYFGPGTRLTVT.

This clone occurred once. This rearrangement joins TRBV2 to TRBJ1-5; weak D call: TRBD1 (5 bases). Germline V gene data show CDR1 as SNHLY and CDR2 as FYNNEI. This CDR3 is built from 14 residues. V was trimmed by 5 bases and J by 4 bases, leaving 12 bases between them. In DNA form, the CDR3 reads TGTGCCAGCAGTAGACAGTCGAGGAATCAGCCCCAGCATTTT. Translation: CASSRQSRNQPQHF.

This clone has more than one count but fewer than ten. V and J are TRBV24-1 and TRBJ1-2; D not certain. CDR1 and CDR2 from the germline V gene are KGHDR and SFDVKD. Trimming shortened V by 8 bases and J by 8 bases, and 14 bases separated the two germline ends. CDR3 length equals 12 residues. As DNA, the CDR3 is TGTGCCACCAACGACGCAGGAGGAGGCTACACCTTC. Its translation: CATNDAGGGYTF.

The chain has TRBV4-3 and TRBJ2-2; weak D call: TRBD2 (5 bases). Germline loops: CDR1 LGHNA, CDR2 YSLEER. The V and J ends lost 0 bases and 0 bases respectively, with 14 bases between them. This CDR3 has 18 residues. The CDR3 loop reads CASSQDPPGTSNTGELFF. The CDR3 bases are TGCGCCAGCAGCCAAGATCCGCCGGGAACCTCGAACACCGGGGAGCTGTTTTTT.

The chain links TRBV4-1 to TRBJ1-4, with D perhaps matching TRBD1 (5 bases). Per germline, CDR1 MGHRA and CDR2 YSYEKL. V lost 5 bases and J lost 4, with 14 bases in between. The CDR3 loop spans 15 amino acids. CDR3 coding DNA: TGCGCCAGCAGCACCTCGACAGCCGGTAATGAAAAACTGTTTTTT. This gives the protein CASSTSTAGNEKLFF.

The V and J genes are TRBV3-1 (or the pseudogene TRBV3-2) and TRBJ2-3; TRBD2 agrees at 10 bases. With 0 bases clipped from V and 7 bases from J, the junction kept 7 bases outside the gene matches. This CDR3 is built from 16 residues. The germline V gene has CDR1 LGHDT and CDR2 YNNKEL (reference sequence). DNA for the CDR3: TGTGCCAGCAGCCAAGATTTAGCGGGGGGTACCAATACGCAGTATTTT. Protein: CASSQDLAGGTNTQYF.

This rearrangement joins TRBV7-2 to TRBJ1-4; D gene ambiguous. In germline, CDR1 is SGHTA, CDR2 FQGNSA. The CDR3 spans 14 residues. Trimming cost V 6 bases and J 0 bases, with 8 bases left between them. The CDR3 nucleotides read TGTGCCAGCAGGGACCTTGCAACTAATGAAAAACTGTTTTTT. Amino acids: CASRDLATNEKLFF.

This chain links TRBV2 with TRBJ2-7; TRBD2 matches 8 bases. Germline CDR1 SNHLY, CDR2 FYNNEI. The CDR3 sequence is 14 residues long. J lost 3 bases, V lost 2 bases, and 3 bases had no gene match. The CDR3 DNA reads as TGTGCCAGCAGTGAACGGGGGGGCATCTACGAGCAGTACTTC. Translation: CASSERGGIYEQYF.

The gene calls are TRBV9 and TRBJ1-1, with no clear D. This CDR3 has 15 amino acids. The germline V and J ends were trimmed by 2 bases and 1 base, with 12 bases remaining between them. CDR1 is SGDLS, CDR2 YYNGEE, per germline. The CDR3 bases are TGTGCCAGCAGCGTTCCTCCGGGAGGGAACACTGAAGCTTTCTTT. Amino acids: CASSVPPGGNTEAFF.

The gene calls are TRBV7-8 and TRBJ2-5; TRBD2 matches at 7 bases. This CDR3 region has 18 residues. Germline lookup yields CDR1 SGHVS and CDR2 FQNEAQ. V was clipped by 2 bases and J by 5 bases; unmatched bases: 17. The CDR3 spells CASSLWSTSPMNLETQYF. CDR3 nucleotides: TGTGCCAGCAGCTTATGGTCGACTAGCCCCATGAATTTGGAGACCCAGTACTTC.

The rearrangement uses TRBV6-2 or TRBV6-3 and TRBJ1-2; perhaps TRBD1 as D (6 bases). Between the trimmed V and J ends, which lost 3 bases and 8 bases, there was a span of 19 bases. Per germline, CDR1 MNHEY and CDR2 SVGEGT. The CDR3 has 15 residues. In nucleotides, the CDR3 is TGTGCCAGCAGTTATCCACAAGGGGGAAGAGGGGGCTACACCTTC. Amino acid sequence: CASSYPQGGRGGYTF.

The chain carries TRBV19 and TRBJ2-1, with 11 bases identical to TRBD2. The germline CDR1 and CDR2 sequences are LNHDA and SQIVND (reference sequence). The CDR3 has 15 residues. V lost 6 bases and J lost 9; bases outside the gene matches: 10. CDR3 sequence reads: CASRRGSGRAGEQFF. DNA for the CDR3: TGTGCCAGTAGACGAGGTAGCGGGAGGGCCGGTGAGCAGTTCTTC.

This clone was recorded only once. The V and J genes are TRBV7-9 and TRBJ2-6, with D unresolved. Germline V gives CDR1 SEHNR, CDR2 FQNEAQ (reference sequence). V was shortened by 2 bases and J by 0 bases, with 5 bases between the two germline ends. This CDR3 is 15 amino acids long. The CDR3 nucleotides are TGTGCCAGCAGCTTAAAGGCCTCTGGGGCCAACGTCCTGACTTTC. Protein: CASSLKASGANVLTF.

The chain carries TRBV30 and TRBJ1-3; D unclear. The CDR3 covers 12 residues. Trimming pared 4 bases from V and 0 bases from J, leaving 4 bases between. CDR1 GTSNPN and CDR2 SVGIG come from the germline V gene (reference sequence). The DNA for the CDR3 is TGTGCCTGGATGGACTCTGGAAACACCATATATTTT. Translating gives CAWMDSGNTIYF.

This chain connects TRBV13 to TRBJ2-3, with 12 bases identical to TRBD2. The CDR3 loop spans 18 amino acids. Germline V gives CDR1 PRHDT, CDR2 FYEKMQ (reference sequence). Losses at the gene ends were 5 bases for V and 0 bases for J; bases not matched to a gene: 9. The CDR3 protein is CASSPGTSGPTSTDTQYF. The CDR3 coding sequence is TGTGCCAGCAGCCCCGGGACTAGCGGGCCAACTAGCACAGATACGCAGTATTTT.

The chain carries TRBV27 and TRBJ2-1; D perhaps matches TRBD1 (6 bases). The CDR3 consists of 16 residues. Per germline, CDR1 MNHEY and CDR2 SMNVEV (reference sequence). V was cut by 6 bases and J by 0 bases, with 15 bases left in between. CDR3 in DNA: TGTGCCAGCAGCTTGATACAGGGCGGCTCCTACAATGAGCAGTTCTTC. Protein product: CASSLIQGGSYNEQFF.

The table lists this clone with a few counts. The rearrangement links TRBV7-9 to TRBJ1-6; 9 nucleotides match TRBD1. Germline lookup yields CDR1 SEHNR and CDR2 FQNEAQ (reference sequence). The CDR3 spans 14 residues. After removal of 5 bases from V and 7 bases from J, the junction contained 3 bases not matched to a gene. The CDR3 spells CASSTGGANSPLHF. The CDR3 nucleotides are TGTGCCAGCAGCACAGGGGGCGCGAATTCACCCCTCCACTTT.

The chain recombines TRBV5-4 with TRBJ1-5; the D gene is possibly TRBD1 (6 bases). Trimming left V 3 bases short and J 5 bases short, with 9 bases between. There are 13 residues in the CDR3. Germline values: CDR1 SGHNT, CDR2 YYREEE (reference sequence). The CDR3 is CASSSDRDQPQHF. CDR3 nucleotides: TGTGCCAGCAGCTCGGACAGAGATCAGCCCCAGCATTTT.

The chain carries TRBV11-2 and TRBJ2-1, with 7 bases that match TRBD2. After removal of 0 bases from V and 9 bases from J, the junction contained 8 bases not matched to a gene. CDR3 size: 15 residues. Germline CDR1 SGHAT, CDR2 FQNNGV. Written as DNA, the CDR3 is TGTGCCAGCAGCTTAGACAGCGGGATATCCCCTGAGCAGTTCTTC. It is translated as CASSLDSGISPEQFF.

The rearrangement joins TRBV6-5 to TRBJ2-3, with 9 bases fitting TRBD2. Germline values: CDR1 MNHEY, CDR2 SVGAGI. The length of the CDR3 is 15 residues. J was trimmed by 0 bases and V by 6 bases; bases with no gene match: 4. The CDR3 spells CASRLAGVSTDTQYF. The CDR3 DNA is TGTGCCAGCAGATTAGCGGGAGTTAGCACAGATACGCAGTATTTT.

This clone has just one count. For the CDR3, the DNA is TGCGCCAGCAGCGAACCGGGCACCTTCAATGAGCAGTTCTTC. It specifies CASSEPGTFNEQFF. The chain links TRBV5-1 to TRBJ2-1; D gene unclear. CDR1 and CDR2 from the germline V gene are SGHRS and YFSETQ. The V and J ends lost 4 bases and 6 bases respectively, with 14 bases between them. This CDR3 region has 14 residues.

CDR3 region: CASSYGQGLYEQYF. The CDR3 DNA is TGTGCCAGCAGCTACGGACAGGGCCTCTACGAGCAGTACTTC. The rearrangement uses TRBV11-2 and TRBJ2-7; 8 bases are a match to TRBD1. This CDR3 is 14 amino acids long. V lost 4 bases and J lost 3; bases outside the gene matches: 5. The germline V gene has CDR1 SGHAT and CDR2 FQNNGV.

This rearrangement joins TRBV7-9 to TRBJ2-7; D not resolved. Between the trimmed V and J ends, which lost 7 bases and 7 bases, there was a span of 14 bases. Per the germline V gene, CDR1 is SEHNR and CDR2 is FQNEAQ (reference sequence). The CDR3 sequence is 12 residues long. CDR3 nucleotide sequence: TGTGCCAGCACCGGGTTTTTTGGTGAGCAGTACTTC. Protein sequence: CASTGFFGEQYF.

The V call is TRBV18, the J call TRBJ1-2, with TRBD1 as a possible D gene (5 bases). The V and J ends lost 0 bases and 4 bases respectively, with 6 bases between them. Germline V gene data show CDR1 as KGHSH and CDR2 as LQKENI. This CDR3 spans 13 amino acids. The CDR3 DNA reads TGTGCCAGCTCACCACCTGACAGCTATGGCTACACCTTC. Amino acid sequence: CASSPPDSYGYTF.